These 3 T cell receptor beta chains were sequenced from one sample in a study of beta chain features in type 1 diabetes. The sequenced template was cDNA made from the entire isolated RNA. Assay used: immunoSEQ multiplex PCR; TCRdb lists only in-frame clones, some missing. The table shows about 290,000 clones, with around 7.3% occurring only once. Sequences were obtained from central memory CD4+ T cells from blood. These TCRs come from a woman aged 18-29 years in good health.

This clone was detected a few times. The chain combines TRBV7-2 with TRBJ2-5; D assignment may be TRBD1 or TRBD2 (5 bases each). V was cut by 4 bases and J by 5 bases, with 23 bases left in between. In germline, CDR1 is SGHTA, CDR2 FQGNSA. This CDR3 spans 17 amino acids. CDR3 in amino acids: CASSSPIQPGEGETQYF. CDR3 coding DNA: TGTGCCAGCAGCTCCCCCATCCAACCCGGTGAGGGGGAGACCCAGTACTTC.

This clone occurred a few times. The chain couples TRBV7-8 to TRBJ1-1; maybe TRBD1 (5 bases). V lost 3 bases to trimming and J lost 8 bases, with 10 bases between them. This CDR3 spans 12 amino acids. Germline CDR1 reads SGHVS; CDR2 reads FQNEAQ. CDR3 in amino acids: CASSLVGQEAFF. For the CDR3, the DNA is TGTGCCAGCAGCTTGGTAGGACAAGAAGCTTTCTTT.

The chain couples TRBV7-2 to TRBJ2-3; no firm D call. V was trimmed by 4 bases and J by 1 base, leaving 6 bases between them. The CDR3 totals 13 residues. Per germline, CDR1 SGHTA and CDR2 FQGNSA. Here the CDR3 DNA reads TGTGCCAGCAGCTCCCGAGGCACAGATACGCAGTATTTT. This sequence encodes CASSSRGTDTQYF.